One and the same sample provided the 30 T cell receptor beta chains below, sequenced in a study of shared clonotypes between healthy human individuals. TCRdb's table, derived via immunoSEQ multiplex PCR, lists solely in-frame clones and lacks some. The table lists fewer than 700,000 clones, 95% of them singletons. The naive CD8 fraction comprised CD45RO-negative cells positively selected for CCR7 and excluded terminally differentiated effector memory CD45RA+ cells. The sample was naive CD8+ T cells sorted from blood. The receptor source for this set is a woman in her twenties or thirties in good health.

The rearrangement links TRBV5-8 to TRBJ1-1; tentative D call: TRBD1 (5 bases). This CDR3 contains 15 residues. The V and J ends lost 0 bases and 4 bases respectively, with 13 bases between them. Looked up from germline, CDR1 is SGHTS and CDR2 is YDEGEE. CDR3 amino acids: CASSLATGGSTEAFF. The CDR3 bases are TGTGCCAGCAGCTTGGCCACGGGGGGAAGCACTGAAGCTTTCTTT.

The CDR3 here is CASSYTRGSYNEQFF. CDR3 in DNA: TGCGCCAGCAGCTATACAAGGGGCTCCTACAATGAGCAGTTCTTC. V usage is TRBV5-1 and J usage is TRBJ2-1; D might be TRBD1 (5 bases). Trimming stripped 3 bases from V and 0 bases from J, with 10 bases between. Germline V gene sequence: CDR1 SGHRS, CDR2 YFSETQ. This CDR3 has 15 amino acids.

The chain couples TRBV27 to TRBJ1-2; 7 bases are a match to TRBD1. The germline V gene encodes CDR1 MNHEY and CDR2 SMNVEV (reference sequence). This CDR3 is built from 15 residues. The V gene end was trimmed by 2 bases and the J gene end by 4 bases; junction bases not matched to a gene: 7. The CDR3 region is CASSLGGGAGYGYTF. DNA of the CDR3: TGTGCCAGCAGTTTAGGAGGGGGCGCTGGCTATGGCTACACCTTC.

The chain carries TRBV5-1 and TRBJ2-5; 7 bases match TRBD1. The DNA end lines up better with TRBJ2-7; the J call may be wrong. The CDR3 runs to 16 residues. From germline, CDR1 is SGHRS and CDR2 YFSETQ. CDR3 in DNA: TGCGCCAGCAGCTTGGCCCCGGGACAGCCCCCCTACGAGCAGTACTTC. It encodes CASSLAPGQPPYEQYF.

V is TRBV19 and J is TRBJ2-2; D is ambiguous. Trimming cost V 1 base and J 3 bases, with 3 bases left between them. Germline V CDR1 and CDR2: LNHDA, SQIVND (reference sequence). The CDR3 runs 13 residues. In DNA, the CDR3 is TGTGCCAGTAGTATAGTTTACACCGGGGAGCTGTTTTTT. Translation gives CASSIVYTGELFF.

The chain is built from TRBV27 and TRBJ1-2; no definite D call. This CDR3 has 12 amino acids. Trimming left V 4 bases short and J 6 bases short, with 9 bases between. Germline V gene sequence: CDR1 MNHEY, CDR2 SMNVEV (reference sequence). CDR3 loop: CASSSLRDGYTF. As DNA, the CDR3 is TGTGCCAGCAGTTCCCTAAGGGATGGCTACACCTTC.

The chain carries TRBV19 and TRBJ2-7; D is perhaps TRBD2 (6 bases). This CDR3 has 15 amino acids. The germline V gene encodes CDR1 LNHDA and CDR2 SQIVND (reference sequence). Trimming cost V 3 bases and J 4 bases, with 16 bases left between them. CDR3 coding DNA: TGTGCCAGTAGTATCGCGGCGGGATATTCGTACGAGCAGTACTTC. It translates to CASSIAAGYSYEQYF.

The chain has TRBV16 and TRBJ1-3; D ambiguous. The CDR3 length is 17 residues. CDR1 and CDR2 from the germline V gene are KGHSY and FQNENV. Between the trimmed V and J ends, which lost 3 bases and 2 bases, there was a span of 17 bases. The CDR3 DNA follows: TGTGCCAGCAGCCACCCGTTTGTTGAGGAAACTGGAAACACCATATATTTT. It specifies CASSHPFVEETGNTIYF.

This chain uses TRBV27 with TRBJ2-1; 7 bases align to TRBD2. There are 15 residues in the CDR3. Germline loops: CDR1 MNHEY, CDR2 SMNVEV (reference sequence). Trimming cost V 5 bases and J 0 bases; bases outside gene matches: 4. The CDR3 nucleotides read TGTGCCAGCAGTCCAGGACTAGGCTCCTACAATGAGCAGTTCTTC. Its translation: CASSPGLGSYNEQFF.

To note about this clone: Other DNA sequences within the sample encode an identical CDR3. V usage is TRBV29-1 and J usage is TRBJ2-7; D ambiguous. The germline V and J ends were trimmed by 2 bases and 4 bases, with 6 bases remaining between them. The CDR3 spans 11 residues. Germline CDR1 and CDR2: SQVTM and ANQGSEA. The CDR3 DNA reads as TGCAGCGTTGAAAAGGGTTACGAGCAGTACTTC. As protein: CSVEKGYEQYF.

The chain uses TRBV5-1 and TRBJ2-7; no firm D call. Germline CDR1 is SGHRS and CDR2 is YFSETQ. The CDR3 consists of 14 residues. V shed 3 bases and J shed 4 bases, with 14 bases lying between them. CDR3 loop: CASSWALGDYEQYF. The CDR3, as DNA: TGCGCCAGCAGCTGGGCCCTTGGGGATTACGAGCAGTACTTC.

The V gene is TRBV28, the J gene TRBJ1-2; weak D call: TRBD1 (5 bases). The V gene lost 4 bases and the J gene lost 5 bases, with 20 bases spanning the gap. Germline CDR1 reads MDHEN; CDR2 reads SYDVKM. This CDR3 has 16 amino acids. The CDR3: CASSWGGSATYYGYTF. In nucleotides, the CDR3 is TGTGCCAGCAGTTGGGGGGGGTCAGCGACCTATTATGGCTACACCTTC.

The chain recombines TRBV9 with TRBJ2-1, with D maybe TRBD1 (11 bases). Trimming stripped 5 bases from V and 3 bases from J, with 24 bases between. Germline V gives CDR1 SGDLS, CDR2 YYNGEE. This CDR3 contains 18 residues. DNA of the CDR3: TGTGCCAGCAGGGCTACTAGCGGGACAGGGGGGATCTACAATGAGCAGTTCTTC. Amino acids: CASRATSGTGGIYNEQFF.

V and J are TRBV2 and TRBJ2-2; the match to TRBD1 covers 8 bases. The V gene's germline CDR1 is SNHLY and CDR2 FYNNEI. V shed 7 bases, J shed 4 bases, and the junction held 5 bases outside the gene matches. CDR3 length: 14 amino acids. The CDR3 region is CASTGTGLTGELFF. Written as DNA, the CDR3 is TGTGCCAGCACGGGGACAGGTCTCACCGGGGAGCTGTTTTTT.

Written as DNA, the CDR3 is TGTGCCAGCAGTTTATCGGGACAGGGCAGGAATGAGCAGTTCTTC. Its protein product is CASSLSGQGRNEQFF. The V call is TRBV27, the J call TRBJ2-1; 9 positions match TRBD1. Trimming at V came to 0 bases and at J to 7 bases, leaving 4 bases not matched to a gene. This CDR3 has 15 amino acids. CDR1 MNHEY and CDR2 SMNVEV come from the germline V gene (reference sequence).

In its sample, this clone was seen once. The chain couples TRBV9 to TRBJ1-1; the D is unclear. Per germline, CDR1 SGDLS and CDR2 YYNGEE. The CDR3 contains 14 residues. Trimming cost V 0 bases and J 2 bases, with 8 bases left between them. The CDR3 is CASSVGSINTEAFF. In nucleotides, the CDR3 is TGTGCCAGCAGCGTAGGCAGTATAAACACTGAAGCTTTCTTT.

The count of this clone is one. This chain joins TRBV4-1 and TRBJ2-4, with D unresolved. Per germline, CDR1 MGHRA and CDR2 YSYEKL. This CDR3 contains 14 residues. Trimming pared 3 bases from V and 3 bases from J, leaving 9 bases between. The CDR3, as DNA: TGCGCCAGCAGCCAGAACGTGGGCAAAAACATTCAGTACTTC. It codes for CASSQNVGKNIQYF.

This sequence joins TRBV28 and TRBJ2-7, with a tentative D call TRBD2 (5 bases). This CDR3 is built from 14 residues. The germline V gene encodes CDR1 MDHEN and CDR2 SYDVKM. Deletions cut 3 bases from V and 5 bases from J, with 14 bases between. The CDR3, as DNA: TGTGCCAGCAGTTTCGCTACGGAGGCCAACGAGCAGTACTTC. Translation: CASSFATEANEQYF.

This clone was seen a handful of times. V is TRBV10-3 and J is TRBJ2-7; the D is unclear. There are 13 residues in the CDR3. V lost 3 bases, J lost 4 bases, and 10 bases lay in between. In germline, CDR1 is ENHRY, CDR2 SYGVKD. In nucleotides, the CDR3 is TGTGCCATCAGTGACCCTCCCCAGTACGAGCAGTACTTC. The encoded protein is CAISDPPQYEQYF.

This sequence joins TRBV15 and TRBJ1-2; 7 bases agree with TRBD1. This CDR3 has 12 residues. CDR1 and CDR2 from the germline V gene are LNHNV and YYDKDF (reference sequence). The ends lost 4 bases at V and 9 bases at J; junction bases unmatched: 5. As DNA, the CDR3 is TGTGCCACCAGCACCCAGGGGGGTCGCTACACCTTC. Protein product: CATSTQGGRYTF.

The chain uses TRBV5-6 and TRBJ1-1, with a possible D match to TRBD1 (6 bases). The CDR3 extends over 12 amino acids. Germline V CDR1 and CDR2: SGHDT, YYEEEE. The V end lost 3 bases, the J end lost 7 bases, and 10 bases lay between the germline ends. CDR3 sequence: CASSSGQFEAFF. CDR3 nucleotides: TGTGCCAGCAGCTCCGGACAGTTTGAAGCTTTCTTT. Based on the CDR3 plus reference TRBV5-6 and TRBJ1-1, the full variable domain is DAGVTQSPTHLIKTRGQQVTLRCSPKSGHDTVSWYQQALGQGPQFIFQYYEEEERQRGNFPDRFSGHQFPNYSSELNVNALLLGDSALYLCASSSGQFEAFFGQGTRLTVV.

On this clone itself: Different DNA sequences within this sample yield the same CDR3. The chain has TRBV11-2 and TRBJ2-7; TRBD2 might be the D (5 bases). Deletions cut 1 base from V and 1 base from J, with 5 bases between. Germline V gene sequence: CDR1 SGHAT, CDR2 FQNNGV. This CDR3 spans 13 amino acids. Here the CDR3 reads CASSLGTSYEQYF. The CDR3, as DNA: TGTGCCAGCAGCTTAGGGACTTCCTACGAGCAGTACTTC.

This clone was seen just once. The chain recombines TRBV27 with TRBJ2-7; TRBD1 matches at 7 bases. Trimming removed 5 bases from V and 4 bases from J; junction bases left unmatched: 11. CDR1 and CDR2 (germline): MNHEY, SMNVEV (reference sequence). The CDR3 spans 15 residues. The CDR3 DNA reads as TGTGCCAGCAGTACCCCCTGGCAGGGGGTTTACGAGCAGTACTTC. Its translation is CASSTPWQGVYEQYF.

V and J are TRBV4-1 and TRBJ2-1, with 7 bases identical to TRBD2. The V and J ends lost 3 bases and 10 bases, in that order; junction bases with no gene match: 12. Germline V gene lookup returns CDR1 MGHRA and CDR2 YSYEKL. The CDR3 contains 15 residues. Here the CDR3 DNA reads TGCGCCAGCAGCCATTCTAGCGGAGGACGGCTGGAGCAGTTCTTC. Translating gives CASSHSSGGRLEQFF.

This chain connects TRBV28 to TRBJ1-4; TRBD1 matches at 7 bases. Losses at the gene ends were 5 bases for V and 7 bases for J; bases not matched to a gene: 10. CDR1 is MDHEN, CDR2 SYDVKM, per germline. The CDR3 sequence is 15 residues long. This CDR3 reads CASSLTRGEGEKLFF. The CDR3 nucleotides read TGTGCCAGCAGTCTCACCAGGGGGGAGGGTGAAAAACTGTTTTTT. Supplemented by reference TRBV28 and TRBJ1-4, the full variable domain reads DVKVTQSSRYLVKRTGEKVFLECVQDMDHENMFWYRQDPGLGLRLIYFSYDVKMKEKGDIPEGYSVSREKKERFSLILESASTNQTSMYLCASSLTRGEGEKLFFGSGTQLSVL.

This sequence joins TRBV6-5 and TRBJ1-2; TRBD1 might be the D (6 bases). Germline CDR1 MNHEY, CDR2 SVGAGI. CDR3 size: 12 residues. Trimming took off 7 bases at V and 7 bases at J, with 13 bases between the two ends. CDR3 nucleotide sequence: TGTGCCAGCACTAAGGACAGAATTGGCTACACCTTC. The encoded protein is CASTKDRIGYTF.

The chain uses TRBV10-3 and TRBJ2-7; D is undetermined. The CDR3 runs to 12 residues. CDR1 ENHRY and CDR2 SYGVKD come from the germline V gene. Trimming shortened V by 7 bases and J by 1 base, and 8 bases separated the two germline ends. The CDR3, as DNA: TGTGCCATCATAAGGCGATCCTACGAGCAGTACTTC. Translating gives CAIIRRSYEQYF.

The genes are TRBV4-1 and TRBJ2-1, with 10 bases fitting TRBD2. V shed 4 bases and J 8 bases; nucleotides not matched to a gene: 8. There are 15 residues in the CDR3. Germline V gives CDR1 MGHRA, CDR2 YSYEKL. The CDR3 bases are TGCGCCAGCAGCCTATCTAGCGGGGGTCAGGATGAGCAGTTCTTC. It specifies CASSLSSGGQDEQFF.

The J gene is TRBJ1-1, the V gene TRBV13, with D maybe TRBD1 (5 bases). The germline gives CDR1 PRHDT, CDR2 FYEKMQ (reference sequence). This CDR3 region has 15 residues. Between the trimmed V and J ends, which lost 0 bases and 2 bases, there was a span of 10 bases. DNA for the CDR3: TGTGCCAGCAGCTTAGGTAGGGGCGGAAACACTGAAGCTTTCTTT. Protein product: CASSLGRGGNTEAFF.

This chain links TRBV4-1 with TRBJ2-1; D gene ambiguous. With 2 bases removed from V and 5 bases from J, the gap between germline ends came to 13 bases. The V gene's germline CDR1 is MGHRA and CDR2 YSYEKL. The length of the CDR3 is 15 residues. The CDR3: CASSQSVILDNEQFF. As DNA, the CDR3 is TGCGCCAGCAGCCAATCAGTAATACTTGACAATGAGCAGTTCTTC.